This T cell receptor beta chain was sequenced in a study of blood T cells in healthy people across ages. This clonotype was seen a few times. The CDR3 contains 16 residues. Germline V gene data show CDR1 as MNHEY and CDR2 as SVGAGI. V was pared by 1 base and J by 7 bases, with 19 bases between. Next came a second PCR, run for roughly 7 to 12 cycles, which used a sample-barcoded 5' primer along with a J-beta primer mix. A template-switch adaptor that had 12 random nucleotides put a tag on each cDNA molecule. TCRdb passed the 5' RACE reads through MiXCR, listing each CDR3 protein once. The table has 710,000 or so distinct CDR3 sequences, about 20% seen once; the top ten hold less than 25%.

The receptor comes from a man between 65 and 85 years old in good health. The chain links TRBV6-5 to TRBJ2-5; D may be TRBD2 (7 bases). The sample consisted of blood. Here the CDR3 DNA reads TGTGCCAGCAGTTACTTAGGGGGGGGCCAAGCCTCGACCCAGTACTTC. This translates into CASSYLGGGQASTQYF.